Presented here are 3 T cell receptor beta chains from one specimen sequenced in a study of control samples from healthy donors and cancer patients. Method: immunoSEQ multiplex PCR; TCRdb's copy keeps in-frame clones and lacks some. Among about 120,000 clones listed, roughly 90% were seen once. The sample was blood. These receptors were obtained from a man in his fifties in good health.

CDR3 region: CASNPQGAEAFF. CDR3 sequence (DNA): TGTGCCAGCAACCCACAGGGGGCTGAAGCTTTCTTT. The gene calls are TRBV2 and TRBJ1-1, with TRBD1 matching 8 bases. The CDR3 sequence is 12 residues long. V dropped 7 bases and J dropped 6; count of bases not matched to a gene: 4. Looked up from germline, CDR1 is SNHLY and CDR2 is FYNNEI.

The chain links TRBV11-2 to TRBJ2-5, with 8 bases identical to TRBD1. The CDR3 length is 18 residues. In germline, CDR1 is SGHAT, CDR2 FQNNGV. J gave up 0 bases and V 1 base, and 10 bases lay outside the gene matches. Written as DNA, the CDR3 is TGTGCCAGCAGCTTAGGGGCGACAGGGGCCTACAACCAAGAGACCCAGTACTTC. Its protein is CASSLGATGAYNQETQYF.

The chain recombines TRBV30 with TRBJ1-6; 7 positions match TRBD1. CDR1 and CDR2 from the germline V gene are GTSNPN and SVGIG (reference sequence). V gave up 0 bases and J gave up 0 bases; unmatched junction bases: 11. This CDR3 is built from 19 residues. This CDR3 is CAWSVPGTVYSSYNSPLHF. CDR3 nucleotide sequence: TGTGCCTGGAGTGTACCCGGGACAGTTTATAGCTCCTATAATTCACCCCTCCACTTT.